Shown below are 25 T cell receptor beta chains from a single sample sequenced in a study of blood T cells in healthy people across ages. Next came a second PCR, run for roughly 6 to 11 cycles, which used a sample-barcoded 5' primer along with a J-beta primer mix. TCRdb reprocessed the 5' RACE reads via MiXCR and lists one record per CDR3 protein. The sample has 1.5 million or so distinct CDR3 sequences, 42% seen once. Sequenced material: blood. Receptors were obtained from a woman aged 18 to 35 in good health.

J is TRBJ2-7 and V is TRBV5-1; 8 bases match TRBD1. The CDR3 runs 14 residues. Trimming removed 3 bases from V and 4 bases from J; junction bases left unmatched: 6. Germline V gene sequence: CDR1 SGHRS, CDR2 YFSETQ. CDR3 DNA: TGCGCCAGCAGCTATGACAGGGGTACTTACGAGCAGTACTTC. The encoded protein is CASSYDRGTYEQYF.

The table lists this clonotype with a few counts. The rearrangement links TRBV15 to TRBJ2-7; D not certain. V gave up 0 bases and J gave up 5 bases, with 8 bases separating them. This CDR3 spans 13 amino acids. The germline V gene has CDR1 LNHNV and CDR2 YYDKDF (reference sequence). The CDR3 here is CATSREGTDEQYF. As DNA, the CDR3 is TGTGCCACCAGCAGAGAGGGTACAGACGAGCAGTACTTC.

V usage is TRBV5-8 and J usage is TRBJ2-1; no clear D gene. Deletions cut 1 base from V and 2 bases from J, with 7 bases between. Looked up from germline, CDR1 is SGHTS and CDR2 is YDEGEE. The CDR3 is 14 amino acids. CDR3 in amino acids: CASSLLGPYNEQFF. As DNA, the CDR3 is TGTGCCAGCAGCTTGTTAGGTCCCTACAATGAGCAGTTCTTC.

J is TRBJ2-5 and V is TRBV20-1; D unresolved. V gave up 6 bases and J gave up 2 bases, with 16 bases separating them. The CDR3 is 14 amino acids. In germline, CDR1 is DFQATT, CDR2 SNEGSKA (reference sequence). This CDR3 reads CSAPAGSSQETQYF. The DNA of the CDR3 is TGCAGTGCCCCCGCCGGCAGTTCACAAGAGACCCAGTACTTC.

This clonotype was counted only a few times. CDR3 DNA sequence: TGTGCCAGCAGCTTGAGTTCGTCAGGACCCTATGGCTACACCTTC. It translates to CASSLSSSGPYGYTF. The rearrangement uses TRBV5-5 and TRBJ1-2; D unresolved. CDR1 is SGHKS, CDR2 YYEKEE, per germline (reference sequence). The length of the CDR3 is 15 residues. Trimming cost V 1 base and J 4 bases, with 14 bases left between them.

The chain combines TRBV6-5 with TRBJ2-5, with D perhaps TRBD1 (6 bases). Deletions cut 10 bases from V and 11 bases from J, with 26 bases between. CDR1 and CDR2 (germline): MNHEY, SVGAGI. This CDR3 has 14 amino acids. The CDR3 here is CATLGQNKPYEQYF. The CDR3 region has the DNA TGTGCCACCCTTGGACAGAATAAACCCTATGAGCAGTACTTC.

The chain combines TRBV3-1 with TRBJ1-1; D is uncertain. Germline values: CDR1 LGHDT, CDR2 YNNKEL (reference sequence). The CDR3 is made up of 19 amino acids. The V and J ends lost 0 bases and 4 bases respectively, with 24 bases between them. This chain's CDR3 is CASSQDRPTLERWSTEAFF. CDR3 DNA sequence: TGTGCCAGCAGCCAAGATAGGCCTACCCTGGAGAGATGGAGCACTGAAGCTTTCTTT.

The rearrangement links TRBV18 to TRBJ1-3; TRBD1 is a possible D gene (6 bases). Germline V gives CDR1 KGHSH, CDR2 LQKENI. V dropped 5 bases and J dropped 8 bases, with 16 bases sitting between them. The CDR3 is made up of 14 amino acids. In DNA form, the CDR3 reads TGTGCCAGCTCATCGAACTTCAGGGGCGACACCATATATTTT. Translation: CASSSNFRGDTIYF.

This sequence joins TRBV5-1 and TRBJ2-3; D is unclear. CDR3 length equals 15 residues. V lost 5 bases, J lost 0 bases, and 13 bases lay in between. CDR1 and CDR2 (germline): SGHRS, YFSETQ. The CDR3, as DNA: TGCGCCAGCAGGTCAGTGGCAGTTAGCACAGATACGCAGTATTTT. It is translated as CASRSVAVSTDTQYF. The full variable domain, its missing parts supplied by reference TRBV5-1 and TRBJ2-3, is KAGVTQTPRYLIKTRGQQVTLSCSPISGHRSVSWYQQTPGQGLQFLFEYFSETQRNKGNFPGRFSGRQFSNSRSEMNVSTLELGDSALYLCASRSVAVSTDTQYFGPGTRLTVL.

V is TRBV10-3 and J is TRBJ2-7, with 7 bases fitting TRBD1. The CDR3 sequence is 12 residues long. The germline V gene encodes CDR1 ENHRY and CDR2 SYGVKD. With V trimmed by 6 bases and J by 5 bases, 4 bases remained unmatched. The DNA for the CDR3 is TGTGCCATCAGCACGACAGGGAACGAGCAGTACTTC. Protein product: CAISTTGNEQYF.

This chain joins TRBV6-1 and TRBJ2-3; D might be TRBD1 or TRBD2, each matching 5 bases. The germline gives CDR1 MNHNS, CDR2 SASEGT. The ends were cut back, 6 bases at V and 4 bases at J, with 20 bases in the middle. The CDR3 has 16 residues. The CDR3 protein is CASSGWEPRGADTQYF. The CDR3 DNA follows: TGTGCCAGCAGCGGGTGGGAACCCCGGGGCGCAGATACGCAGTATTTT.

This clonotype was seen more than once but under ten times. The chain has TRBV24-1 and TRBJ2-5; no reliable D call. This CDR3 comprises 13 residues. Germline V CDR1 and CDR2: KGHDR, SFDVKD. The germline V and J ends were trimmed by 2 bases and 4 bases, with 7 bases remaining between them. For the CDR3, the DNA is TGTGCCACCAGTGATTCCTCGGGAGAGACCCAGTACTTC. As protein: CATSDSSGETQYF.

The chain is built from TRBV6-1 and TRBJ2-7, with D tentatively TRBD1 or TRBD2 (5 bases each). The CDR3 covers 15 residues. CDR1 is MNHNS, CDR2 SASEGT, per germline. Trimming took off 6 bases at V and 5 bases at J, with 20 bases between the two ends. The CDR3 spells CASRRGVMTMDEQYF. The CDR3 region has the DNA TGTGCCAGCAGGAGAGGGGTAATGACGATGGACGAGCAGTACTTC.

The chain combines TRBV28 with TRBJ2-5, with 10 bases fitting TRBD2. The CDR3 consists of 16 residues. V lost 5 bases, J lost 4 bases, and 10 bases stayed unmatched. Germline CDR1 reads MDHEN; CDR2 reads SYDVKM. CDR3 nucleotides: TGTGCCAGCAGTCTTCCAACTAGCGGGGAGTCAGAGACCCAGTACTTC. Translation: CASSLPTSGESETQYF.

The rearrangement links TRBV18 to TRBJ2-7; TRBD1 agrees at 7 bases. The CDR3 totals 16 residues. Germline CDR1 KGHSH, CDR2 LQKENI. J was trimmed by 4 bases and V by 0 bases; bases with no gene match: 9. CDR3 in DNA: TGTGCCAGCTCACCACCGTCGACAGGGCCAGTATACGAGCAGTACTTC. Its protein product is CASSPPSTGPVYEQYF.

This chain joins TRBV28 and TRBJ2-1; 11 bases map to TRBD2. The germline V gene encodes CDR1 MDHEN and CDR2 SYDVKM. The CDR3 contains 19 residues. V lost 7 bases to trimming and J lost 13 bases; unmatched junction nucleotides: 27. Here the CDR3 reads CASTNPGGLAGGSVETQFF. CDR3 nucleotide sequence: TGTGCCAGCACTAACCCTGGTGGTCTAGCGGGGGGTTCTGTGGAGACCCAGTTCTTC.

This clonotype occurred many times. The chain combines TRBV29-1 with TRBJ2-1, with 7 bases matching TRBD1. The ends lost 8 bases at V and 1 base at J; junction bases unmatched: 5. This CDR3 is built from 13 residues. Germline V gene data show CDR1 as SQVTM and CDR2 as ANQGSEA. CDR3 sequence (DNA): TGCAGCCTCCGGGACAGTTCCTACAATGAGCAGTTCTTC. Translating it yields CSLRDSSYNEQFF.

The chain employs TRBV11-2 and TRBJ2-1; possible D gene TRBD2, 5 bases. V was pared by 5 bases and J by 7 bases, with 18 bases between. The CDR3 consists of 15 residues. Germline V CDR1 and CDR2: SGHAT, FQNNGV. The CDR3 nucleotides are TGTGCCAGCAGCCCCGAGATAGCGAAACCAAATGAGCAGTTCTTC. Translating it yields CASSPEIAKPNEQFF.

The chain recombines TRBV7-2 with TRBJ1-6; TRBD1 agrees at 11 bases. This CDR3 spans 16 amino acids. Germline V gene sequence: CDR1 SGHTA, CDR2 FQGNSA. J gave up 9 bases and V 2 bases, and 6 bases lay outside the gene matches. The CDR3, as DNA: TGTGCCAGCAGCTTACCCGGACAGGGGGCGGGTTCACCCCTCCACTTT. It codes for CASSLPGQGAGSPLHF.

The chain joins TRBV7-9 to TRBJ2-4, with 7 positions matching TRBD2. Per the germline V gene, CDR1 is SEHNR and CDR2 is FQNEAQ (reference sequence). The V and J ends lost 1 base and 8 bases, in that order; junction bases with no gene match: 14. The length of the CDR3 is 17 residues. The CDR3 loop is CASSLGGGDTSRDIQYF. CDR3 DNA sequence: TGTGCCAGCAGCTTAGGTGGGGGGGATACCTCAAGGGACATTCAGTACTTC.

This chain links TRBV6-6 with TRBJ2-7; D might be TRBD1 (6 bases). Germline V gives CDR1 MNHNY, CDR2 SVGAGI (reference sequence). This CDR3 is 14 amino acids long. Trimming took 5 bases from V and 7 from J, leaving 18 bases between them. The CDR3 loop reads CASSVQGSLGEQYF. CDR3 sequence (DNA): TGTGCCAGCAGTGTTCAGGGGTCCCTAGGGGAGCAGTACTTC.

V usage is TRBV6-6 and J usage is TRBJ2-7; D might be TRBD2 (6 bases). The V gene's germline CDR1 is MNHNY and CDR2 SVGAGI (reference sequence). Trimming took 4 bases from V and 1 from J, leaving 14 bases between them. The CDR3 extends over 15 amino acids. The CDR3 DNA reads as TGTGCCAGCAGTTTCCCGACAGCGGGTTCCTACGAGCAGTACTTC. As protein: CASSFPTAGSYEQYF.

The chain has TRBV5-5 and TRBJ1-1; D perhaps matches TRBD1 (5 bases). The V end was cut by 5 bases, the J end by 1 base, with 18 bases between. Germline lookup yields CDR1 SGHKS and CDR2 YYEKEE (reference sequence). The CDR3 contains 16 residues. CDR3 protein: CASRAGLLSSNTEAFF. CDR3 bases: TGTGCCAGCAGGGCGGGACTCCTCAGCTCGAACACTGAAGCTTTCTTT.

The chain has TRBV4-1 and TRBJ1-2; D unclear. The CDR3 runs 15 residues. V lost 0 bases and J 0 bases, leaving 8 bases between the germline ends. The V gene's germline CDR1 is MGHRA and CDR2 YSYEKL. This CDR3 reads CASSQEIRTNYGYTF. CDR3 sequence (DNA): TGCGCCAGCAGCCAAGAGATCAGGACTAACTATGGCTACACCTTC.

This clonotype has a handful of counts. This rearrangement joins TRBV6-2 or TRBV6-3 to TRBJ1-1, with D maybe TRBD1 (6 bases). Trimming stripped 8 bases from V and 5 bases from J, with 18 bases between. The CDR3 runs 14 residues. CDR1 and CDR2 (germline): MNHEY, SVGEGT. The CDR3 loop reads CASRDTREPTEAFF. The CDR3 region has the DNA TGTGCCAGCCGGGACACCCGCGAACCGACTGAAGCTTTCTTT.